This TCR beta chain was captured by sequencing in a study of blood T cell repertoires in COVID-19. Participants spanned ages roughly 18 to 90 years and resided in around 25 US areas. Profiling relied on immunoSEQ multiplex PCR, and the TCRdb table lists in-frame clones only, not all of them. The table has 130,000 or so clones, 70% to 90% seen once; the top ten hold about 3.7%. The sequenced material came from PBMCs or T cells enriched from blood (not recorded which). This receptor was taken from a woman between 50 and 59 years old with acute COVID-19.

CDR3 DNA sequence: TGTGCCAGCAGCGTTAGAGCGGGGGGTAAGTACAATGAGCAGTTCTTC. This codes for CASSVRAGGKYNEQFF. The chain joins TRBV7-2 to TRBJ2-1, with TRBD2 matching over 9 bases. J gave up 4 bases and V 5 bases, and 9 bases lay outside the gene matches. The CDR3 runs to 16 residues. Germline loops: CDR1 SGHTA, CDR2 FQGNSA.